Shown below are 28 T cell receptor beta chains from a single sample sequenced in a study of CD8+CD57+ T cells in acquired aplastic anemia. CDR3 and TCR beta VDJ profiling relied on a genomic DNA template. Each CDR3 protein is one row after TCRdb ran MiXCR on the reads. This sample has approximately 260,000 distinct CDR3 sequences, with less than 85% found just once. The authors sequenced patients whose flow cytometry had shown CD8+CD57+ cell expansion. The sequenced sample consisted of sorted CD4+, CD8+, or CD8+CD57+ T cells (not recorded which) from PBMCs. The source of these receptors is a human donor with aplastic anemia.

This chain joins TRBV7-2 and TRBJ1-3, with a possible D match to TRBD1 (5 bases). Germline V lookup: CDR1 SGHTA, CDR2 FQGNSA. Trimming removed 1 base from V and 0 bases from J, with 13 bases in between. This CDR3 contains 17 residues. The chain's CDR3 is CASSLDRTGHSGNTIYF. CDR3 in DNA: TGTGCCAGCAGCTTAGATCGCACAGGCCACTCTGGAAACACCATATATTTT. Complete variable domain (other parts from reference TRBV7-2 and TRBJ1-3): GAGVSQSPSNKVTEKGKDVELRCDPISGHTALYWYRQSLGQGLEFLIYFQGNSAPDKSGLPSDRFSAERTGGSVSTLTIQRTQQEDSAVYLCASSLDRTGHSGNTIYFGEGSWLTVV.

The genes are TRBV20-1 and TRBJ1-1; a weak D match, TRBD1 (5 bases). The germline V gene has CDR1 DFQATT and CDR2 SNEGSKA (reference sequence). Trimming pared 5 bases from V and 3 bases from J, leaving 19 bases between. The CDR3 runs to 15 residues. Here the CDR3 reads CSAPSGARIYTEAFF. The CDR3, as DNA: TGCAGTGCTCCTAGCGGGGCTCGAATCTACACTGAAGCTTTCTTT.

The rearrangement uses TRBV11-3 and TRBJ2-5; D could derive from TRBD1 or TRBD2 (5 bases each). Per the germline V gene, CDR1 is SGHNT and CDR2 is YENEEA. This CDR3 contains 15 residues. V lost 6 bases to trimming and J lost 4 bases, with 18 bases between them. The CDR3: CASSLSLTGGETQYF. Written as DNA, the CDR3 is TGTGCCAGCAGTTTAAGCCTGACTGGGGGAGAGACCCAGTACTTC.

The CDR3 DNA follows: TGTGCCAGCGGGGACGGGGCAGCTACGCAGCAGTATTTT. Amino acids: CASGDGAATQQYF. This chain joins TRBV9 and TRBJ2-3; D tentatively reads TRBD1 or TRBD2 (5 bases each). Trimming removed 7 bases from V and 11 bases from J, with 20 bases in between. The CDR3 sequence is 13 residues long. CDR1 is SGDLS, CDR2 YYNGEE, per germline. Full variable domain (rest looked up from reference TRBV9 and TRBJ2-3): DSGVTQTPKHLITATGQRVTLRCSPRSGDLSVYWYQQSLDQGLQFLIQYYNGEERAKGNILERFSAQQFPDLHSELNLSSLELGDSALYFCASGDGAATQQYFGPGTRLTVL.

The chain links TRBV7-9 to TRBJ1-6, with D possibly being TRBD1 (5 bases). V gave up 3 bases and J gave up 15 bases, with 24 bases separating them. Germline lookup yields CDR1 SEHNR and CDR2 FQNEAQ (reference sequence). The CDR3 has 16 amino acids. The CDR3 DNA reads TGTGCCAGCAGCTTGGGGGATAGCTACGAGGCCACCCTCCTCCACTTT. Its translation: CASSLGDSYEATLLHF. Combining the CDR3 with reference TRBV7-9 and TRBJ1-6 gives the whole variable domain DTGVSQNPRHKITKRGQNVTFRCDPISEHNRLYWYRQTLGQGPEFLTYFQNEAQLEKSRLLSDRFSAERPKGSFSTLEIQRTEQGDSAMYLCASSLGDSYEATLLHFGNGTRLTVT.

On this clonotype: In this CDR3 the conserved last residue, phenylalanine or tryptophan, is missing, so a read error is likely. The chain links TRBV2 to TRBJ2-1; 9 bases match TRBD2. With V trimmed by 6 bases and J by 13 bases, 10 bases remained unmatched. CDR1 and CDR2 from the germline V gene are SNHLY and FYNNEI. The CDR3 totals 13 residues. CDR3 loop: CASRSSGILPQFY. The CDR3, as DNA: TGTGCCAGCAGGTCTAGCGGGATCCTGCCCCAGTTCTAC.

This rearrangement joins TRBV9 to TRBJ2-7; D not certain. CDR3 length: 15 residues. Germline V gives CDR1 SGDLS, CDR2 YYNGEE. Trimming removed 4 bases at V and 5 bases at J, with 19 bases between. The CDR3 loop is CASSRAAGDADEQYF. The CDR3 coding sequence is TGTGCCAGCAGCAGAGCAGCCGGCGACGCAGACGAGCAGTACTTC.

The rearrangement joins TRBV7-9 to TRBJ2-1; the D is unclear. The V end lost 5 bases, the J end lost 10 bases, and 21 bases lay between the germline ends. CDR3 length: 15 amino acids. The germline CDR1 and CDR2 sequences are SEHNR and FQNEAQ (reference sequence). CDR3 bases: TGTGCCAGCAGCGTAGACGTCGGAACCCCCTACGAGCAGTTCTTC. This sequence encodes CASSVDVGTPYEQFF. The full variable domain, completed using reference TRBV7-9 and TRBJ2-1, is DTGVSQNPRHKITKRGQNVTFRCDPISEHNRLYWYRQTLGQGPEFLTYFQNEAQLEKSRLLSDRFSAERPKGSFSTLEIQRTEQGDSAMYLCASSVDVGTPYEQFFGPGTRLTVL.

Concerning this clonotype itself: No DNA is shown, since the ends of the CDR3 on it are uncertain; the CDR3 is the one TCRdb lists. The V gene is TRBV7-9, the J gene TRBJ2-6; the table's D call, TRBD1, has no DNA check behind it. Both ends counted, the CDR3 spans 17 residues. Germline V gene sequence: CDR1 SEHNR, CDR2 FQNEAQ (reference sequence). The CDR3 loop reads CAGQGARETQYFGVLTF.

The V and J genes are TRBV9 and TRBJ2-5; perhaps TRBD1 as D (6 bases). The germline gives CDR1 SGDLS, CDR2 YYNGEE. The CDR3 spans 15 residues. V shed 4 bases and J shed 3 bases, with 16 bases lying between them. The CDR3 here is CASSFPHGTKETQYF. The CDR3, as DNA: TGTGCCAGCAGCTTTCCCCATGGGACAAAAGAGACCCAGTACTTC. Using reference TRBV9 and TRBJ2-5 for the parts outside the CDR3, the full variable domain is DSGVTQTPKHLITATGQRVTLRCSPRSGDLSVYWYQQSLDQGLQFLIQYYNGEERAKGNILERFSAQQFPDLHSELNLSSLELGDSALYFCASSFPHGTKETQYFGPGTRLLVL.

The chain joins TRBV7-9 to TRBJ2-5; perhaps D is TRBD1 or TRBD2 (5 bases each). The ends were cut back, 0 bases at V and 14 bases at J, with 22 bases in the middle. Germline V gene sequence: CDR1 SEHNR, CDR2 FQNEAQ (reference sequence). The length of the CDR3 is 15 residues. The CDR3 sequence is CASSLARSSGANVYF. The CDR3 region has the DNA TGTGCCAGCAGCTTAGCGCGTAGCTCCGGGGCCAACGTCTACTTC.

The chain uses TRBV7-2 and TRBJ2-3; tentative D call: TRBD1 (7 bases). Germline V lookup: CDR1 SGHTA, CDR2 FQGNSA. The CDR3 length is 16 residues. Trimming removed 3 bases from V and 12 bases from J, with 25 bases in between. The CDR3 spells CASSFDPGGTALSQYF. The CDR3, as DNA: TGTGCCAGCAGCTTTGATCCAGGCGGGACAGCCCTTTCCCAGTATTTT.

This chain links TRBV2 with TRBJ1-6; D ambiguous. V gave up 5 bases and J gave up 7 bases, with 9 bases separating them. Per the germline V gene, CDR1 is SNHLY and CDR2 is FYNNEI. The CDR3 loop spans 13 amino acids. In DNA form, the CDR3 reads TGTGCCAGCAGTTACAGCGGCAATTCACCCCTCCACTTT. Translating it yields CASSYSGNSPLHF.

The CDR3: CASSLRPDDKETQYF. CDR3 sequence (DNA): TGCGCCAGCAGCTTGCGTCCAGATGATAAAGAGACCCAGTACTTC. The chain has TRBV5-1 and TRBJ2-5; no definite D call. The germline V gene has CDR1 SGHRS and CDR2 YFSETQ. CDR3 length: 15 residues. The V end was cut by 1 base, the J end by 3 bases, with 13 bases between.

As concerns this clonotype: A read error is likely, as this CDR3 ends without the conserved phenylalanine or tryptophan. The DNA is left out, because the CDR3 cannot be placed on it with certainty; the CDR3 is given as TCRdb lists it. The CDR3 region is CASSLEADRGSPY. This sequence joins TRBV7-9 and TRBJ1-2. The germline gives CDR1 SEHNR, CDR2 FQNEAQ (reference sequence). From its first to its last residue, the CDR3 has 13 amino acids.

V usage is TRBV6-1 and J usage is TRBJ2-7; D may be TRBD1 (5 bases). Germline CDR1 MNHNS, CDR2 SASEGT. This CDR3 is 15 amino acids long. Trimming cost V 3 bases and J 0 bases, with 12 bases left between them. The CDR3 nucleotides are TGTGCCAGCAGTGACTGGGGCAGGAGCTCCTACGAGCAGTACTTC. As protein: CASSDWGRSSYEQYF.

The chain employs TRBV7-3 and TRBJ2-4; weak D call: TRBD1 (5 bases). Deletions cut 5 bases from V and 3 bases from J, with 23 bases between. Germline CDR1 and CDR2: SGHTA and FQGTGA. The CDR3 is made up of 18 amino acids. The CDR3: CASSGQGKADYGKNIQYF. In DNA, the CDR3 is TGTGCCAGCAGCGGGCAGGGCAAAGCCGATTATGGCAAAAACATTCAGTACTTC.

The chain has TRBV5-1 and TRBJ2-3; D gene uncertain. CDR3 length: 16 residues. Trimming stripped 7 bases from V and 2 bases from J, with 20 bases between. CDR1 and CDR2 (germline): SGHRS, YFSETQ. The CDR3 nucleotides read TGCGCCAGCGAAAATCTGCCGGGTGGCTACACAGATACGCAGTATTTT. Its translation: CASENLPGGYTDTQYF.

As for this clonotype: The DNA is left out, because the CDR3 cannot be placed on it with certainty; the CDR3 is given as TCRdb lists it. The gene calls are TRBV9 and TRBJ2-1; the D segment call TRBD2 is taken from the table without a DNA check. The length of the CDR3 is 17 amino acids, counting both ends. Germline V gene sequence: CDR1 SGDLS, CDR2 YYNGEE. CDR3 protein: CASGGPGVIQYFGEQFF.

On this clonotype: The junction shows a germline mismatch at one end, possibly a read error. The chain uses TRBV7-8 and TRBJ1-2; D gene uncertain. The CDR3 runs to 14 residues. Germline loops: CDR1 SGHVS, CDR2 FQNEAQ. The CDR3 DNA follows: TGTGCCAGCGGGGAAATGTGCACAGATACGCAGTATTTCTTC. Amino acid sequence: CASGEMCTDTQYFF.

This chain uses TRBV10-3 with TRBJ1-2, with D maybe TRBD1 (6 bases). The CDR3 is 14 residues long. V lost 10 bases and J lost 7, with 22 bases in between. CDR1 and CDR2 (germline): ENHRY, SYGVKD. CDR3 nucleotide sequence: TGTGCCAGCAGCCACGCCGGGACAACCTTTGGCTACACCTTC. Amino acid sequence: CASSHAGTTFGYTF.

This clonotype was counted only a few times. The gene calls are TRBV7-8 and TRBJ1-2, with D perhaps TRBD1 (6 bases). The germline gives CDR1 SGHVS, CDR2 FQNEAQ. This CDR3 is built from 15 residues. V dropped 0 bases and J dropped 14 bases, with 22 bases sitting between them. The CDR3 spells CASSLAGGADYDYTF. The CDR3 bases are TGTGCCAGCAGCTTAGCGGGGGGCGCCGACTATGACTATACCTTC.

This chain connects TRBV7-8 to TRBJ1-6; D remains unclear. The CDR3 extends over 14 amino acids. V lost 5 bases, J lost 9 bases, and 14 bases lay in between. Germline V CDR1 and CDR2: SGHVS, FQNEAQ. The CDR3 DNA reads as TGTGCCAGCAGCATAAGGGAGGGTGGTTCACCCCTCCACTTT. Amino acids: CASSIREGGSPLHF.

This chain joins TRBV4-1 and TRBJ2-7; no clear D gene. The CDR3 covers 13 residues. Germline CDR1 is MGHRA and CDR2 is YSYEKL. With 0 bases removed from V and 1 base from J, the gap between germline ends came to 4 bases. The CDR3 sequence: CASSQEPSYEQYF. The CDR3 DNA follows: TGCGCCAGCAGCCAAGAGCCTTCCTACGAGCAGTACTTC.

V usage is TRBV7-9 and J usage is TRBJ2-3, with TRBD1 matching 7 bases. The germline V gene has CDR1 SEHNR and CDR2 FQNEAQ (reference sequence). The CDR3 sequence is 14 residues long. Trimming took 4 bases from V and 5 from J; bases not matched to a gene: 6. As DNA, the CDR3 is TGTGCCAGCAGCTACGGACAGGCACGAGATACGCAGTATTTT. Translating gives CASSYGQARDTQYF. The variable domain in full, completed from reference TRBV7-9 and TRBJ2-3, reads DTGVSQNPRHKITKRGQNVTFRCDPISEHNRLYWYRQTLGQGPEFLTYFQNEAQLEKSRLLSDRFSAERPKGSFSTLEIQRTEQGDSAMYLCASSYGQARDTQYFGPGTRLTVL.

This clonotype was picked up many times. The chain recombines TRBV4-1 with TRBJ2-1; D ambiguous. This CDR3 has 14 amino acids. Deletions cut 0 bases from V and 4 bases from J, with 7 bases between. CDR1 MGHRA and CDR2 YSYEKL come from the germline V gene. The CDR3 DNA follows: TGCGCCAGCAGCCAAGATAGCCGTTACAATGAGCAGTTCTTC. Residues: CASSQDSRYNEQFF.

As to this clonotype: At one end the junction does not follow the germline gene, possibly because of a read error. V gene TRBV5-4 combines with J gene TRBJ1-2; D possibly corresponds to TRBD1 (5 bases). CDR3 size: 13 residues. Germline assignment: CDR1 SGHNT and CDR2 YYREEE (reference sequence). The CDR3 coding sequence is TGTGCCAGCAGCTTAAACTGGATCGGGGGTCCCCACTTC. This codes for CASSLNWIGGPHF.

The chain links TRBV25-1 to TRBJ2-3; D gene unclear. V dropped 1 base and J dropped 5 bases, with 10 bases sitting between them. Germline CDR1 and CDR2: MGHDK and SYGVNS. The CDR3 is 14 amino acids. The CDR3: CASSEWGSQDTQYF. CDR3 nucleotides: TGTGCCAGCAGTGAATGGGGTTCGCAAGATACGCAGTATTTT.